This T cell receptor beta chain was sequenced in a study of blood T cells in healthy people across ages. A sample-barcoded 5' primer and a J-beta primer mix were used in a second PCR of about 7 to 12 cycles. Tagging of each cDNA molecule was performed by a template-switch adaptor with 12 random nucleotides. TCRdb reprocessed the 5' RACE reads with MiXCR, giving one entry per CDR3 protein. The sample includes about 290,000 distinct CDR3 sequences, roughly 26% of them seen just once. It was approximately 10 milliliters of peripheral blood that were drawn from each donor. The study isolated at least 7 million PBMCs from each sample. The sample consisted of blood. This receptor was taken from a woman aged 70-85 years in good health.

CDR3 DNA sequence: TGCAGCGTTAAGGGACTAGGGTCAGATACGCAGTATTTT. Protein sequence: CSVKGLGSDTQYF. This chain uses TRBV29-1 with TRBJ2-3; 8 positions agree with TRBD2. J lost 4 bases, V lost 5 bases, and 5 bases had no gene match. The CDR3 covers 13 residues. Germline V lookup: CDR1 SQVTM, CDR2 ANQGSEA.